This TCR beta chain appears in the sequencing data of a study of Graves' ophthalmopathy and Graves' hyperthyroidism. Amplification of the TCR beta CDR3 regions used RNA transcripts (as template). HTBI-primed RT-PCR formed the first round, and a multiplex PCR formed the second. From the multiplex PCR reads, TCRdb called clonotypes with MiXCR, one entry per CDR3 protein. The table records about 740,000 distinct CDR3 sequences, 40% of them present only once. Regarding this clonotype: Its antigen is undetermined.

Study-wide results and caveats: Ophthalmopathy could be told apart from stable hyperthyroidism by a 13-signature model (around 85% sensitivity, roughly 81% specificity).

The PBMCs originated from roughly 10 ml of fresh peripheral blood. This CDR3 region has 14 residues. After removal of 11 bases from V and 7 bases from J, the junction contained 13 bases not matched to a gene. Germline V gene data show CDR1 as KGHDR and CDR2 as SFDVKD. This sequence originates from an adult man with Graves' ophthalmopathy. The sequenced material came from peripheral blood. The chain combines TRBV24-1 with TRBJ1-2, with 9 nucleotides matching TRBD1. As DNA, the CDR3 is TGTGCCAGCAGACCCCGGGACAGGGTTTTTGGCTACACCTTC. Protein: CASRPRDRVFGYTF.